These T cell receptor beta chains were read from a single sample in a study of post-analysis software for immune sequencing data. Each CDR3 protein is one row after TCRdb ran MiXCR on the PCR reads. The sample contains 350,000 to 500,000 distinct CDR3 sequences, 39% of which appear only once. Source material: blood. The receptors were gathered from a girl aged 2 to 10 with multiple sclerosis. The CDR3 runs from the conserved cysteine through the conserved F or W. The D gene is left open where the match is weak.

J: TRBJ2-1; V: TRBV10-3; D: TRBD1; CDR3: CAISMGQGADNEQFF
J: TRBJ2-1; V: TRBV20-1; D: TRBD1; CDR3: CSARLPTGGLYNEQFF
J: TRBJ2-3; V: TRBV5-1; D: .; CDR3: CASSLTTARTDTQYF
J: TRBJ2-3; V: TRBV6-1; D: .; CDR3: CASQRGITGTAGNTQYF
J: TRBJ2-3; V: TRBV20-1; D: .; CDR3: CSAKGLPPWADTQYF
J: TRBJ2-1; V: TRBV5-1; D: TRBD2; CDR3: CASSLPETSGGLDEQFF
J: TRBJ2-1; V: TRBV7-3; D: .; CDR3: CASSLSGGVGYNEQFF
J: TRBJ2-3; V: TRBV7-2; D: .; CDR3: CASSPTPGRTDTQYF
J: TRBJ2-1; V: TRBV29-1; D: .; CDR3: CSAVTGYNEQFF
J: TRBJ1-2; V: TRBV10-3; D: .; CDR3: CAISESIVRANYGYTF
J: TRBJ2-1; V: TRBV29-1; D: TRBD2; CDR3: CSVVGLAVYEQFF
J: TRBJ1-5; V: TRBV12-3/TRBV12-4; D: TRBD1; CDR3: CASSPRDRAWDQPQHF
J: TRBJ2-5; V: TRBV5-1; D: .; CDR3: CASSLAGIQETQYF
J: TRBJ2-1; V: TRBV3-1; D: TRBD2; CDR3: CASSPTSGSNEQFF
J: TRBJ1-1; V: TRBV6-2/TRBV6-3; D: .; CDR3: CASSVFRETAAFF
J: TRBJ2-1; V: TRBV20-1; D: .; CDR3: CSARGSLSSYNEQFF
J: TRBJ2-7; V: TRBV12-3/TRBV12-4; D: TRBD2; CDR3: CASTGLVVDEQYF
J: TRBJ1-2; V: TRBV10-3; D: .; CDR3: CAISRVNYGYTF
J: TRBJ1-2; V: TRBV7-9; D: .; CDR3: CASSLDRGWTYGYTF
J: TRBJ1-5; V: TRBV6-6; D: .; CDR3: CASRTGQSNQPQHF
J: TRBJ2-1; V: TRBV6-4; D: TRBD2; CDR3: CASSDPPLAGSYNEQFF
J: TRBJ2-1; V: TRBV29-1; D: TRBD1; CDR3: CSVQRGTGSYNEQFF
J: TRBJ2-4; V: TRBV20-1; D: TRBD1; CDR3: CSARQGENIQYF
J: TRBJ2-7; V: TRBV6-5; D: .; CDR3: CASSYSTGGHEQYF
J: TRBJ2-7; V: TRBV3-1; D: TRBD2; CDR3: CASSQDKVRRELYEQYF
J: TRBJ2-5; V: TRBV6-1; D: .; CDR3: CASRDIVLVWETQYF
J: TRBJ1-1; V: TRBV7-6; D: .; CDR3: CASSHFDGMNTEAFF
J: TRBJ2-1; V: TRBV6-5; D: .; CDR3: CASSYYGSYNEQFF
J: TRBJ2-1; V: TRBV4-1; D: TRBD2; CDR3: CASSQVSSGGLHEQFF
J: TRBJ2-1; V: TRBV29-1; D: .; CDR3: CSVNSRDYNEQFF
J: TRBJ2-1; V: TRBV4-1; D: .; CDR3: CASSQDPFDGADNEQFF
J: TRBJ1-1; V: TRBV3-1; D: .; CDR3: CASSQGRPKGTEAFF
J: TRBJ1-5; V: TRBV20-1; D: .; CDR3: CSARDLAAPSNQPQHF
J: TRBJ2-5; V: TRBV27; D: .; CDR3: CASSLEGGREVETQYF
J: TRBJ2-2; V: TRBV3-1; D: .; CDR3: CASSLWDGPNTGELFF
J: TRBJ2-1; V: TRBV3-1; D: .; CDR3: CASSQARTYNEQFF
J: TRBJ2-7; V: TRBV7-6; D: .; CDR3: CASSLRQGPSYEQYF
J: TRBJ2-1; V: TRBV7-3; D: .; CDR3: CASSSSWGPNEQFF
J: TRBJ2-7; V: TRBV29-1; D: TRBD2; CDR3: CSVASGTGGYEQYF
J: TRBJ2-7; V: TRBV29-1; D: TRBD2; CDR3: CSVAGTSGITISYEQYF
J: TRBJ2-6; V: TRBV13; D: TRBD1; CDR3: CAGSFDRGSAGANVLTF
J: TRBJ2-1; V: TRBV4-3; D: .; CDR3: CASSQDQGGFYNEQFF
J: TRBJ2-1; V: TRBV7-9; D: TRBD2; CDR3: CASSSSGTSGSNEQFF
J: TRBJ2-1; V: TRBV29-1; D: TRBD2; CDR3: CSVDGAGAYNEQFF
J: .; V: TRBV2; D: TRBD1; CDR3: CASSESRTGRGSEQYF